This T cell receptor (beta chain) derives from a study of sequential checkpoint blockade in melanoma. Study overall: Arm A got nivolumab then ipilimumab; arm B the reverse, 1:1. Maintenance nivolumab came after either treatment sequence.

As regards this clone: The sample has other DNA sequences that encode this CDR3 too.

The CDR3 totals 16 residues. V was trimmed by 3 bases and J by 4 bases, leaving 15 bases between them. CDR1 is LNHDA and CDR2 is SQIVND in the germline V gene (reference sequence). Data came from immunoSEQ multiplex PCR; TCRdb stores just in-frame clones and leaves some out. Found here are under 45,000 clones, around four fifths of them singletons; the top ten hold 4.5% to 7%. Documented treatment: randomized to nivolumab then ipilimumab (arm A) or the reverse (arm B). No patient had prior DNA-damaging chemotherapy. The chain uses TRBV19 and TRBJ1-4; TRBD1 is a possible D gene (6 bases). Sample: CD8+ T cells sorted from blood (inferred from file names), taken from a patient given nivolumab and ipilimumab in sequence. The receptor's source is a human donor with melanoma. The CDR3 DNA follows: TGTGCCAGTAGTATGTTATCCGGACAGCTTAATGAAAAACTGTTTTTT. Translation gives CASSMLSGQLNEKLFF.